This T cell receptor beta chain was recovered during a study of blood T cells in healthy people across ages. At the level of the study: Capture by template switching was about one barcoded beta molecule per two T cells.

Trimming took 0 bases from V and 7 from J, leaving 6 bases between them. The CDR3 length is 12 residues. Looked up from germline, CDR1 is ENHRY and CDR2 is SYGVKD. As regards this clonotype: Its antigen is not identified.

PCR was performed a second time for about 7 to 12 cycles using a sample-barcoded 5' primer and a J-beta primer mix. TCRdb used MiXCR to reprocess the 5' RACE reads, holding one entry per CDR3 protein. Of approximately 1.5 million distinct CDR3 sequences listed, 30% to 35% were seen once; the top ten hold approximately 10%. Each sample gave at least 6.5 million isolated PBMCs. Findings and limits, study-wide: Older age coincided with a roughly linear decline in TCR beta diversity per million T cells.

The receptor was isolated from a woman aged 25 to 39 in good health. The V call is TRBV10-3, the J call TRBJ2-5; D is undetermined. What was sequenced was blood. CDR3 in DNA: TGTGCCATCAGTGAGTCGGCAGCGACCCAGTACTTC. It specifies CAISESAATQYF.